This TCR beta chain was documented in a study of blood T cell repertoires in COVID-19. The V segment lost 5 bases and the J segment 5 bases; nucleotides outside the gene matches: 6. The CDR3 runs 15 residues. Germline V gene sequence: CDR1 LNHDA, CDR2 SQIVND (reference sequence). This table comes from immunoSEQ multiplex PCR, and its TCRdb copy is limited to in-frame clones, with some not included. The sample records about 380,000 clones, 88% being singletons. The study recruited people aged roughly 18 to 100 years across about two dozen US areas. Participants had their cohort set by participant-reported clinical history. Recovered status applied to Cohort 3 donors who had two consecutive negative PCRs. It also applied to those with clearance or with symptom resolution.

The TCR comes from a young woman who had recovered from COVID-19. Sequencing was carried out using PBMCs or T cells enriched from blood (not recorded which). The chain links TRBV19 to TRBJ2-3, with 11 bases matching TRBD2. The CDR3 reads CASSPSGGRGDTQYF. The CDR3 bases are TGTGCCAGTAGTCCTAGCGGGGGGCGGGGAGATACGCAGTATTTT.